The text below deals with one T cell receptor beta chain. The target of this receptor is not known. Base qualities were left out, and no much larger clone turns up one base away. From V the trimming removes 6 bases and from J it removes 6 bases, while the gene matches leave 13 bases of the junction unaccounted for. The CDR3 runs 15 amino acids, cysteine and phenylalanine included. Of all the DNA, just the CDR3 is kept, 45 bases in frame from base 1. These data are taken from a study of cytomegalovirus exposure and HLA in healthy donors (dated by TCRdb to about 2017). Background for the entire study: According to an earlier analysis of several hundred of the donors, some 180 million T cells yielded roughly 110 million unique TCR beta sequences and 276 Gb of sequence data. High-throughput TCR immunosequencing, statistical association of individual TCRs with disease status, and machine learning were combined to predict cytomegalovirus infection status. Of the 300 to 500 genotyped donors, 70% to 90% were placed in the genetic ancestry cluster associated with self-reported Caucasian donors. All discovery cohort repertoires had been generated on a single sequencing platform. Because of strong linkage in the cohort, four or five DR-DQ haplotypes were treated as single units for association and clustering. An early release that covered fewer than 750 HLA-typed donors contained around 300 gigabases of sequencing data and approximately 85 million unique TCR sequences. HLA typing included class I and class II loci at four-digit resolution. The study aimed to test whether cataloging public T cell receptors could reveal signatures of past pathogen exposure. Rather than drawing on any new phenotypic data, the later analysis identified candidate immune exposures from TCR beta sequences and the way those sequences occurred across donors. To decide whether each TCR beta V gene segment behaved as functional or pseudogenic, an earlier analysis of approximately 600 of the donors relied on high-throughput TCR beta sequencing. Donor age, sex, ethnicity and CMV serostatus were compiled together with the repertoire data. In addition to the first cohort of 666 subjects, a separate validation cohort of 120 different subjects was used. The study used immunosequencing to profile the T cell repertoires of more than 650 subjects and linked those repertoires to cytomegalovirus serostatus. Among some 400 genotyped donors of the cohort, an average of about 240,000 unique TCR beta nucleotide sequences was sequenced per donor, of which about 18% were non-productive. To study patterns of TCR occurrence, a later analysis re-analyzed previously published TCR beta repertoires from around 700 donors and added high-resolution HLA genotyping. A later genetic analysis used genome-wide SNP genotypes for about 55% of the 666 donors, treating that subset as a discovery cohort. The number of typed donors differed by locus: about 629-640 for A, B, C, DRB1 and DQB1; 500 to 550 for DQA1; some 610 for DPA1; and around 490 for DPB1. General conclusions and limits of the study: Compared with equally common non-associated chains, HLA-associated TCR beta chains in a later analysis were more clonally expanded and had lower generation probabilities. A later analysis found that most CMV-associated TCR beta chains appeared HLA-restricted, with HLA associations seemingly driven largely by CMV exposure. While some public TCRs were present in many individuals, most TCR sequences turned up only very rarely across donors. A further reported finding was that TCR beta sequences accurately predicted the HLA-A and HLA-B alleles for most subjects in the first cohort. A few of the identified cytomegalovirus-associated TCR beta chains were confirmed in vitro to be specific for cytomegalovirus antigens. A total of fewer than 200 TCR beta chains were listed by the study as associated with cytomegalovirus. The only immune exposure information available for the cohort was CMV serostatus. Correlated functional status among segregating V segments might reflect linkage disequilibrium, but an unknown experimental factor could not be ruled out. The classifier was reported to diagnose cytomegalovirus status with high specificity and sensitivity in both the original cohort and the validation cohort. Only TCR beta chains were sequenced in this cohort, and the absence of alpha or paired-chain data limited detectable features. According to a later analysis, parvovirus B19, influenza, CMV and Epstein-Barr virus appeared linked to several top co-occurrence clusters. Strong co-occurrence of HLA alleles, especially DR and DQ, made assigning TCR associations to individual alleles difficult. Because some donors lacked HLA typing at each locus, the association tests relied only on the typed subset. Sequencing depth was assumed to be roughly uniform across donors in the presence/absence analyses, though that assumption may not hold. In a later genetic analysis, fewer N-insertions in productive TCRs were reported among donors in an Asian-associated ancestry cluster than the approximately 670-donor mean. Some IMGT-functional V segments, including TRBV6-2 and TRBV6-3, could not be distinguished by the 87-base-pair reads and were therefore excluded. A cluster of highly shared sequence variants was judged likely to represent a technical artifact of the sequencing pipeline. Seventeen rarely observed V segments, including chromosome 9 orphons, were excluded from the earlier analysis of a few hundred of the donors because counts were too low. According to the authors, the approach could potentially be generalized to other disease states and immunological phenotypes. In a later analysis, TCR association rates were found to vary across HLA loci, with the most associated TCRs seen for DRB1 alleles and the fewest for HLA-C alleles. In an earlier analysis of approximately 590 of the donors, most TCR beta V segments were observed in productive rearrangements about 87% or about 30% of the time, broadly matching IMGT annotations. A later genetic analysis associated a missense DCLRE1C variant with V-gene and J-gene trimming of TCR beta chains, and an independent cohort replicated the association. Specific HLA alleles were associated with over 15,000 TCR beta sequences at a false discovery rate of 0.05 in a later analysis.

Library prep was done by the immunoSEQ multiplex PCR assay. A mixture of 60 forward primers for TCR Vbeta segments and 13 reverse primers for TCR Jbeta segments was used in the multiplex PCR. The CDR3 region of rearranged TCR beta genes was amplified from genomic DNA by a multiplex PCR assay. On the Illumina HiSeq System, the amplified TCR beta libraries were sequenced as 87-base-pair reads. The authors processed their data as follows. Across the 500 to 700 repertoires, a later analysis counted 78 million or so unique TCR beta chains, 8.5 million to 12 million of which were shared by at least two donors. Raw reads were error-corrected and collapsed into unique sequences by a nearest-neighbor algorithm in which closely related sequences were merged to remove PCR and sequencing errors. To assign V, D and J gene segments, CDR3 sequences were aligned to IMGT reference sequences. For a sequence to be retained, a match of at least six nucleotides was required to both a V gene segment and a J gene segment. Rearrangements were called productive when the CDR3 lacked stop codons and stayed in frame with V and J; all others were non-productive. Following IMGT convention, CDR3 was defined as the stretch from the second conserved V-encoded cysteine to the conserved J-encoded phenylalanine. The earlier analysis of about 530 of the donors excluded any sequence lacking an unambiguous match to a single V gene segment. In an earlier analysis of approximately 610 of the donors, V segments were called functional above 56.7% productive rearrangements and were called segregating when the between-donor standard deviation exceeded 5%. To diagnose cytomegalovirus status from the catalog of TCR beta chain sequences, a statistical classification framework was built. A later analysis assigned V and J genes by comparing TCR nucleotide sequences with IMGT/GENE-DB human TR gene sequences. The TCRdist pipeline was used in a later analysis to assign CDR3 sequences and most-parsimonious VDJ recombination scenarios. In a later analysis, every TCR beta chain was defined by the combination of its CDR3 amino acid sequence and its V-gene family, and reads without a unique V-gene family were dropped. A later analysis removed several hundred highly shared, low-generation-probability nucleotide sequences to deal with suspected cross-contamination and a sequencing artifact. A later analysis calculated a clonal expansion index for each public chain from normalized within-repertoire ranks of inferred template counts. A later analysis computed generation probabilities with a VDJ recombination model fitted to out-of-frame rearrangements, and checked the results against IGoR. Hypergeometric tests were used in a later analysis to score TCR-TCR, TCR-HLA and TCR-CMV co-occurrence, with a repertoire-size bias correction applied to the TCR pairs. To estimate false discovery rates, a later analysis permuted the HLA or CMV assignments 20 times. A later analysis grouped co-occurring TCRs with DBSCAN, adding TCRdist sequence similarity when clustering within HLA-allele-positive subsets. Repertoires with fewer than 30,000 or more than 120,000 public chains, plus five repertoires with anomalous nucleotide sharing, were excluded from co-occurrence clustering. TCRdb provides this immuneACCESS table in a form limited to in-frame rearrangements. Some clones are lacking; in checked studies, under half of them reflect an unresolved V gene, and why the rest are absent is not known. V, J and clone size reflect that table, while D and trimming were determined from the DNA. For this sample there are about 160,000 clones; 80% appear just once. Roughly 9.3% of the sample is taken by the ten largest.

The cohort consisted of hundreds of healthy bone marrow donors. All cohort members were sampled while nominally healthy, although unrecorded immune exposures were likely present. The donor tested CMV seropositive and was one of the 289 seropositive cohort members. Each donor provided a peripheral blood sample, and peripheral blood mononuclear cells were used for TCR beta sequencing. The Qiagen DNeasy Blood Extraction Kit was used to extract genomic DNA from the blood cell samples. The chain was built from TRBV5-3 and TRBJ2-3; 7 central nucleotides agree with TRBD2. TRBV5-3 qualifies as an ORF whose function is uncertain. This TCR came from a man younger than 35 in good health and CMV-seropositive. Source material: PBMCs. The nucleotide sequence is given as TGTGCCAGAATCGGGCGGGAGAACCCGGGGGATACGCAGTATTTT. Translated, this gives CARIGRENPGDTQYF.